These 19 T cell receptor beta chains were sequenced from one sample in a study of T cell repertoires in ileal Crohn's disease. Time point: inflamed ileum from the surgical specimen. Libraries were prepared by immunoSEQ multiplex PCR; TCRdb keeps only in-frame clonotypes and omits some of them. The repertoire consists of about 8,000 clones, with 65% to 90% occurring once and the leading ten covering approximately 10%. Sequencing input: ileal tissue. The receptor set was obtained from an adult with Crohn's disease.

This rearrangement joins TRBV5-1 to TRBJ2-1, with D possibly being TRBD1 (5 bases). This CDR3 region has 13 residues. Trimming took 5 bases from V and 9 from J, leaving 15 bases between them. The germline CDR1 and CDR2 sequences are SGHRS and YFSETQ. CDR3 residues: CASRRRPQGEQFF. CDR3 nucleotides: TGCGCCAGCAGACGGCGTCCTCAGGGTGAGCAGTTCTTC.

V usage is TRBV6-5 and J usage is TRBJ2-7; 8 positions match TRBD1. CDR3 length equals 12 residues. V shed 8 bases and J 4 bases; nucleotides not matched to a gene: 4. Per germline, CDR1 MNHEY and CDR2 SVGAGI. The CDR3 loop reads CASQGASYEQYF. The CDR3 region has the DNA TGTGCCAGCCAGGGGGCATCGTACGAGCAGTACTTC.

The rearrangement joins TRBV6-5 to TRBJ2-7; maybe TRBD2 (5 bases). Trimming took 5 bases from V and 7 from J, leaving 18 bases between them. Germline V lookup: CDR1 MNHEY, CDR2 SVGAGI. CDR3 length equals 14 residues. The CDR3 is CASSPEGTTLEQYF. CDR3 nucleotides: TGTGCCAGCAGTCCCGAGGGTACAACTCTGGAGCAGTACTTC.

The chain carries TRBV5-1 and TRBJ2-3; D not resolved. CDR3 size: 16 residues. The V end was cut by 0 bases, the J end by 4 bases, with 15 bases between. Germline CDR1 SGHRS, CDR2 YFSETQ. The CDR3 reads CASSLGTTFASDTQYF. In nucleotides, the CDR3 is TGCGCCAGCAGCTTGGGAACAACATTTGCCTCAGATACGCAGTATTTT.

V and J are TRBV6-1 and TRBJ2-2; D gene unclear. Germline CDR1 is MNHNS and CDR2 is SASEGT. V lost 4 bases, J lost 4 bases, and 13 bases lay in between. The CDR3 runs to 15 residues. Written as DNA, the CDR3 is TGTGCCAGCAGTGTAAGCAGTGATGGCACCGGGGAGCTGTTTTTT. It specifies CASSVSSDGTGELFF.

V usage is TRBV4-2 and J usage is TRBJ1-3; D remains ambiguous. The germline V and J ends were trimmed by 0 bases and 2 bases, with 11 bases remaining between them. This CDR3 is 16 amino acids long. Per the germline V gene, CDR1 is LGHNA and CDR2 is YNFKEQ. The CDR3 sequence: CASSQDWERPGNTIYF. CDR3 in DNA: TGTGCCAGCAGCCAAGACTGGGAGCGGCCTGGAAACACCATATATTTT.

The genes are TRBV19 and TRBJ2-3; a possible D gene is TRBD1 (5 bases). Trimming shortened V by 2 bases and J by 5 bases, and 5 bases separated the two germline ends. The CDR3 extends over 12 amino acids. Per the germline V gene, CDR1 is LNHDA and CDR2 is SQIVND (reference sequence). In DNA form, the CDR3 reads TGTGCCAGTAGTATACAGGGAGATACGCAGTATTTT. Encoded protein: CASSIQGDTQYF.

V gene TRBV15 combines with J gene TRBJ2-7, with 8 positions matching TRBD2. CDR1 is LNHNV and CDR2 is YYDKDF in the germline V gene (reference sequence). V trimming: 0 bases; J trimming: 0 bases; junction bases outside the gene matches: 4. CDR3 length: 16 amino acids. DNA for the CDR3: TGTGCCACCAGCAGAGATGTGGCGGGGGGCTCCTACGAGCAGTACTTC. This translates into CATSRDVAGGSYEQYF. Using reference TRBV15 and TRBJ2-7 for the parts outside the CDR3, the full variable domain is DAMVIQNPRYQVTQFGKPVTLSCSQTLNHNVMYWYQQKSSQAPKLLFHYYDKDFNNEADTPDNFQSRRPNTSFCFLDIRSPGLGDTAMYLCATSRDVAGGSYEQYFGPGTRLTVT.

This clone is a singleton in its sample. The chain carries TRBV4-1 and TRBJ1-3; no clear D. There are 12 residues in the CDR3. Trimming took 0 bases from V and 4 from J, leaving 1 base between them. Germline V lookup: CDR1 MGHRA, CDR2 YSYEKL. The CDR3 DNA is TGCGCCAGCAGCCAAGAGGGAAACACCATATATTTT. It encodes CASSQEGNTIYF.

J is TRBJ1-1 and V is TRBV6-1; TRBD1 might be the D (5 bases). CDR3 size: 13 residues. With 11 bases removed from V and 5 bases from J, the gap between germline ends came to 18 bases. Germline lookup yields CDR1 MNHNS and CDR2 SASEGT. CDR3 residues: CAGSGTGRTEAFF. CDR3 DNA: TGTGCCGGCTCCGGGACTGGACGTACTGAAGCTTTCTTT.

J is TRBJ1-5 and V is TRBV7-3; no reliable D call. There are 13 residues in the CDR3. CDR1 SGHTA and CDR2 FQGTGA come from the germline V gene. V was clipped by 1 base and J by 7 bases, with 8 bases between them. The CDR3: CASSLIFGQPQHF. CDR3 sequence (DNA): TGTGCCAGCAGCTTAATATTCGGGCAGCCCCAGCATTTT.

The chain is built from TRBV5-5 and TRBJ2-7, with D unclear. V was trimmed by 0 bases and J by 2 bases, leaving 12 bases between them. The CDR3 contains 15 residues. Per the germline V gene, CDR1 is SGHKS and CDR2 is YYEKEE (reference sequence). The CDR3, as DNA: TGTGCCAGCAGCTTGGGTTGGCAGACAACCTACGAGCAGTACTTC. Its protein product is CASSLGWQTTYEQYF.

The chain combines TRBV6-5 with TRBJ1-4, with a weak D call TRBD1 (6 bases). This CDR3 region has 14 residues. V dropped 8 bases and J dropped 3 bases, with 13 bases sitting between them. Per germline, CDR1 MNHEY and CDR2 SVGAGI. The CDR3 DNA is TGTGCCAGCGTATCAGGGGCGGCTAATGAAAAACTGTTTTTT. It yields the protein CASVSGAANEKLFF.

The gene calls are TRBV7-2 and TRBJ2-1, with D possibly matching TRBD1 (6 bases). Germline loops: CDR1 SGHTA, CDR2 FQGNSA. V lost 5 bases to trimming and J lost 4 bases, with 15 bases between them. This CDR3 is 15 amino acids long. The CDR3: CASSPRGNGYNEQFF. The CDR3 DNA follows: TGTGCCAGCAGCCCAAGGGGGAACGGTTACAATGAGCAGTTCTTC.

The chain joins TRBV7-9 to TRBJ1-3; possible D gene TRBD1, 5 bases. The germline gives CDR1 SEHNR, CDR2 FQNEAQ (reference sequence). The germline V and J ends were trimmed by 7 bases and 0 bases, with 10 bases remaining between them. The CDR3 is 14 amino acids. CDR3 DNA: TGTGCCAGCAAGCGACAGTCCTCTGGAAACACCATATATTTT. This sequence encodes CASKRQSSGNTIYF. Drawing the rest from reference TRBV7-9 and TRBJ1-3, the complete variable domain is DTGVSQNPRHKITKRGQNVTFRCDPISEHNRLYWYRQTLGQGPEFLTYFQNEAQLEKSRLLSDRFSAERPKGSFSTLEIQRTEQGDSAMYLCASKRQSSGNTIYFGEGSWLTVV.

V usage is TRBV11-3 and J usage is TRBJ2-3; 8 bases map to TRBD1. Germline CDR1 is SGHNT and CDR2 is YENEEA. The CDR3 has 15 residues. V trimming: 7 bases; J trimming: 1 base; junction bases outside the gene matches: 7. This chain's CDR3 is CASILGQGCTDTQYF. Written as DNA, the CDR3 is TGTGCCAGCATCCTTGGACAGGGCTGCACAGATACGCAGTATTTT.

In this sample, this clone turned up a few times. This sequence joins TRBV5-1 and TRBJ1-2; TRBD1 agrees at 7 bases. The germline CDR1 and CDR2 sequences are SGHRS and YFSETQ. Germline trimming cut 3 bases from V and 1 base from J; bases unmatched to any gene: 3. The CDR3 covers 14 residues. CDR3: CASSWDSYNYGYTF. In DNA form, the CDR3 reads TGCGCCAGCAGCTGGGACAGTTATAACTATGGCTACACCTTC.

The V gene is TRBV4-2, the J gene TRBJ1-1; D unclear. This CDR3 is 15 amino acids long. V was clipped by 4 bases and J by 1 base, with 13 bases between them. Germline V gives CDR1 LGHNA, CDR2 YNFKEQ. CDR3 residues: CASSLGEGSNTEAFF. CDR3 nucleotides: TGTGCCAGCAGCCTGGGAGAGGGATCGAACACTGAAGCTTTCTTT.

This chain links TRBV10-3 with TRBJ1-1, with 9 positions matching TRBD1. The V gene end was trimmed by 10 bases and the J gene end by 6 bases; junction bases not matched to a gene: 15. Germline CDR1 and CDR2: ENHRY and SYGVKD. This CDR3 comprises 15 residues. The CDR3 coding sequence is TGTGCCACCGTCCCGGGACAGGGCCCTAGGTCTGAAGCTTTCTTT. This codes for CATVPGQGPRSEAFF.